Shown below are 24 T cell receptor beta chains from a single sample sequenced in a study of cytotoxic CD8 clonotypes in ibrutinib-treated CLL. Only in-frame clones appear in the TCRdb table, and some are missing; sequencing was by immunoSEQ multiplex PCR. The sample carries roughly 180,000 clones, around 80% recorded once. The source material was PBMCs, sampled after 24 months of ibrutinib treatment. The source is a human donor with chronic lymphocytic leukemia.

The CDR3 coding sequence is TGTGCCAGCAGTTACCGGCCAGGGGTCCACAATGAGCAGTTCTTC. It encodes CASSYRPGVHNEQFF. The chain joins TRBV6-5 to TRBJ2-1; TRBD1 is a possible D gene (6 bases). CDR1 and CDR2 from the germline V gene are MNHEY and SVGAGI. CDR3 length: 15 amino acids. The V end lost 2 bases, the J end lost 5 bases, and 13 bases lay between the germline ends.

The chain uses TRBV14 and TRBJ2-4; the D call may be TRBD1 or TRBD2 (7 bases each). The CDR3 runs to 16 residues. Germline V gene lookup returns CDR1 SGHDN and CDR2 FVKESK. V lost 4 bases to trimming and J lost 0 bases, with 13 bases between them. This CDR3 reads CASSPGGALAKNIQYF. CDR3 coding DNA: TGTGCCAGCAGCCCAGGGGGGGCCCTAGCCAAAAACATTCAGTACTTC.

V usage is TRBV10-3 and J usage is TRBJ2-3; possibly TRBD1 for D (6 bases). CDR1 and CDR2 (germline): ENHRY, SYGVKD. Trimming left V 6 bases short and J 5 bases short, with 15 bases between. The CDR3 has 14 amino acids. CDR3: CAIRPEQGGDTQYF. The CDR3 DNA reads as TGTGCCATCAGGCCCGAACAGGGCGGAGATACGCAGTATTTT.

This chain uses TRBV11-2 with TRBJ2-2, with 7 bases aligning to TRBD2. The CDR3 runs 16 residues. The trim removed 0 bases at V and 5 bases at J, leaving 6 bases unmatched. Germline V gene lookup returns CDR1 SGHAT and CDR2 FQNNGV. CDR3 DNA sequence: TGTGCCAGCAGCTTAGATTCAAGGGGAGGGACCGGGGAGCTGTTTTTT. Amino acid sequence: CASSLDSRGGTGELFF. Drawing the rest from reference TRBV11-2 and TRBJ2-2, the complete variable domain is EAGVAQSPRYKIIEKRQSVAFWCNPISGHATLYWYQQILGQGPKLLIQFQNNGVVDDSQLPKDRFSAERLKGVDSTLKIQPAKLEDSAVYLCASSLDSRGGTGELFFGEGSRLTVL.

J is TRBJ2-2 and V is TRBV7-3; weak D call: TRBD2 (5 bases). Germline assignment: CDR1 SGHTA and CDR2 FQGTGA. Deletions cut 8 bases from V and 2 bases from J, with 9 bases between. CDR3 length: 13 residues. CDR3 coding DNA: TGTGCCAGCGCCCGGACTAACACCGGGGAGCTGTTTTTT. Its protein product is CASARTNTGELFF.

The J gene is TRBJ2-3, the V gene TRBV4-2; 7 bases agree with TRBD2. The CDR3 covers 16 residues. The V gene end was trimmed by 4 bases and the J gene end by 4 bases; junction bases not matched to a gene: 11. The germline gives CDR1 LGHNA, CDR2 YNFKEQ. The CDR3 region is CASSPNGAGVADTQYF. CDR3 nucleotide sequence: TGTGCCAGCAGCCCCAACGGGGCGGGAGTAGCAGATACGCAGTATTTT.

This chain uses TRBV30 with TRBJ2-2, with no clear D. This CDR3 contains 14 residues. Trimming cost V 7 bases and J 2 bases, with 14 bases left between them. From germline, CDR1 is GTSNPN and CDR2 SVGIG (reference sequence). The DNA of the CDR3 is TGTGCCTTCTCTTTCGGCCCCAACACCGGGGAGCTGTTTTTT. Its protein is CAFSFGPNTGELFF. The whole variable domain, filled in from reference TRBV30 and TRBJ2-2, reads SQTIHQWPATLVQPVGSPLSLECTVEGTSNPNLYWYRQAAGRGLQLLFYSVGIGQISSEVPQNLSASRPQDRQFILSSKKLLLSDSGFYLCAFSFGPNTGELFFGEGSRLTVL.

Only a few counts were recorded for this clone. The rearrangement joins TRBV5-1 to TRBJ2-2, with TRBD1 as a possible D gene (7 bases). The CDR3 consists of 15 residues. The germline V gene encodes CDR1 SGHRS and CDR2 YFSETQ. V gave up 2 bases and J gave up 4 bases, with 12 bases separating them. The DNA of the CDR3 is TGCGCCAGCAGCTTAGGAGGGGGCCTCACCGGGGAGCTGTTTTTT. Amino acid sequence: CASSLGGGLTGELFF.

V gene TRBV7-9 combines with J gene TRBJ1-1, with TRBD1 as a possible D gene (5 bases). Trimming shortened V by 0 bases and J by 0 bases, and 11 bases separated the two germline ends. The CDR3 has 16 residues. Germline values: CDR1 SEHNR, CDR2 FQNEAQ (reference sequence). The CDR3 DNA reads TGTGCCAGCAGCTTAGCAGGGGTACGCATGAACACTGAAGCTTTCTTT. Protein sequence: CASSLAGVRMNTEAFF.

This sequence joins TRBV7-2 and TRBJ2-1; a weak D match, TRBD2 (5 bases). V lost 6 bases, J lost 4 bases, and 19 bases lay in between. The CDR3 has 16 residues. Germline V gene sequence: CDR1 SGHTA, CDR2 FQGNSA. CDR3 sequence (DNA): TGTGCCAGCAGTGAAGCTGTCGGACTCTCTTACAATGAGCAGTTCTTC. Encoded protein: CASSEAVGLSYNEQFF.

This clone was observed a single time. The rearrangement uses TRBV27 and TRBJ2-3, with D uncertain. V was cut by 0 bases and J by 2 bases, with 9 bases left in between. In germline, CDR1 is MNHEY, CDR2 SMNVEV (reference sequence). CDR3 length: 15 residues. The CDR3 sequence: CASSLSRSATDTQYF. The DNA of the CDR3 is TGTGCCAGCAGTTTATCGCGGTCAGCCACAGATACGCAGTATTTT.

The J gene is TRBJ2-7, the V gene TRBV9, with 10 bases lining up with TRBD2. Trimming cost V 4 bases and J 3 bases; bases outside gene matches: 13. The CDR3 covers 17 residues. CDR1 and CDR2 from the germline V gene are SGDLS and YYNGEE. CDR3 bases: TGTGCCAGCAGCAGAGGGGGAGCGAGCGGGAGGGGCTACGAGCAGTACTTC. Protein: CASSRGGASGRGYEQYF.

The CDR3 loop is CASKGQGPSTNEKLFF. CDR3 DNA: TGTGCCAGCAAGGGACAGGGGCCCTCAACTAATGAAAAACTGTTTTTT. This chain joins TRBV28 and TRBJ1-4; 10 positions agree with TRBD1. Germline CDR1 and CDR2: MDHEN and SYDVKM. V shed 7 bases and J 0 bases; nucleotides not matched to a gene: 5. The CDR3 has 16 amino acids.

V usage is TRBV7-2 and J usage is TRBJ2-1; D not certain. The germline V gene has CDR1 SGHTA and CDR2 FQGNSA. Trimming removed 5 bases from V and 5 bases from J, with 10 bases in between. The CDR3 extends over 13 amino acids. In nucleotides, the CDR3 is TGTGCCAGCAGCCGCCGGGTCAACAATGAGCAGTTCTTC. Protein sequence: CASSRRVNNEQFF.

The chain links TRBV19 to TRBJ1-5; D gene unclear. The V end was cut by 5 bases, the J end by 0 bases, with 11 bases between. The germline gives CDR1 LNHDA, CDR2 SQIVND (reference sequence). This CDR3 region has 15 residues. As DNA, the CDR3 is TGTGCCAGTAGTCTGACACCTTATAGCAATCAGCCCCAGCATTTT. Protein product: CASSLTPYSNQPQHF.

Worth noting for this clone: Compared with germline, one end of the junction differs, possibly owing to a read error. The V gene is TRBV27, the J gene TRBJ1-4; the match to TRBD1 covers 8 bases. This CDR3 is 12 amino acids long. In germline, CDR1 is MNHEY, CDR2 SMNVEV (reference sequence). For the CDR3, the DNA is TGTGCCAGCAGTTTGCCCAGCCAGGGGGCGCGGTGG. Its translation: CASSLPSQGARW.

This clone has a handful of counts. This chain joins TRBV7-4 and TRBJ1-5, with 11 bases aligning to TRBD1. With V trimmed by 5 bases and J by 2 bases, 8 bases remained unmatched. Germline V gene lookup returns CDR1 SGHVT and CDR2 SQSDAQ. The CDR3 runs 17 residues. The CDR3 reads CASSPRTGGACNQPQHF. The CDR3 DNA reads as TGTGCCAGCAGCCCGAGGACAGGGGGCGCTTGCAATCAGCCCCAGCATTTT.

The rearrangement joins TRBV19 to TRBJ1-5; D ambiguous. Trimming removed 3 bases from V and 7 bases from J, with 13 bases in between. The CDR3 sequence is 14 residues long. Germline V gene data show CDR1 as LNHDA and CDR2 as SQIVND (reference sequence). CDR3 in DNA: TGTGCCAGTAGTATTGGCCCCAGTTGGCAGCCCCAGCATTTT. Amino acid sequence: CASSIGPSWQPQHF.

The chain carries TRBV19 and TRBJ2-1, with D unresolved. The CDR3 sequence is 13 residues long. With 4 bases removed from V and 8 bases from J, the gap between germline ends came to 12 bases. Per germline, CDR1 LNHDA and CDR2 SQIVND (reference sequence). For the CDR3, the DNA is TGTGCCAGTAGTAGCCCCTCGTCGTATGAGCAGTTCTTC. This gives the protein CASSSPSSYEQFF.

About this clone: This may arise from a read error, as a much more abundant clone is one base away. The gene calls are TRBV7-2 and TRBJ1-5; the D gene is possibly TRBD1 (5 bases). The CDR3 has 14 residues. V lost 0 bases and J 2 bases, leaving 5 bases between the germline ends. Per the germline V gene, CDR1 is SGHTA and CDR2 is FQGNSA. The CDR3 DNA sequence: TGTGCCAGCAGCTTAGCAGGGGGCAATCAGCCCCAGCATTTT. The encoded protein is CASSLAGGNQPQHF.

The rearrangement joins TRBV30 to TRBJ1-1; D is possibly TRBD1 (5 bases). Germline-derived CDR1 and CDR2 are GTSNPN and SVGIG (reference sequence). V was clipped by 1 base and J by 0 bases, with 15 bases between them. The CDR3 has 16 residues. The CDR3 sequence is CAWSGQGRMLNTEAFF. CDR3 DNA sequence: TGTGCCTGGAGTGGTCAGGGACGGATGCTGAACACTGAAGCTTTCTTT.

This clone has just a few counts. This chain joins TRBV30 and TRBJ1-3, with D unclear. From germline, CDR1 is GTSNPN and CDR2 SVGIG (reference sequence). The CDR3 spans 13 residues. With 4 bases removed from V and 0 bases from J, the gap between germline ends came to 7 bases. The CDR3 sequence is CAWISASGNTIYF. The DNA of the CDR3 is TGTGCCTGGATCAGCGCCTCTGGAAACACCATATATTTT.

The chain uses TRBV5-6 and TRBJ2-7, with unresolved D. Germline CDR1 is SGHDT and CDR2 is YYEEEE. Trimming left V 3 bases short and J 3 bases short, with 10 bases between. This CDR3 region has 13 residues. The CDR3 sequence is CASSYRPGYEQYF. The CDR3 nucleotides are TGTGCCAGCAGCTATAGACCGGGCTACGAGCAGTACTTC.

The rearrangement joins TRBV18 to TRBJ1-2; the match to TRBD1 covers 7 bases. The germline CDR1 and CDR2 sequences are KGHSH and LQKENI. V was clipped by 5 bases and J by 6 bases; unmatched bases: 3. There are 12 residues in the CDR3. The CDR3 sequence is CASSIDRDGYTF. CDR3 nucleotide sequence: TGTGCCAGCTCAATTGACAGGGATGGCTACACCTTC.